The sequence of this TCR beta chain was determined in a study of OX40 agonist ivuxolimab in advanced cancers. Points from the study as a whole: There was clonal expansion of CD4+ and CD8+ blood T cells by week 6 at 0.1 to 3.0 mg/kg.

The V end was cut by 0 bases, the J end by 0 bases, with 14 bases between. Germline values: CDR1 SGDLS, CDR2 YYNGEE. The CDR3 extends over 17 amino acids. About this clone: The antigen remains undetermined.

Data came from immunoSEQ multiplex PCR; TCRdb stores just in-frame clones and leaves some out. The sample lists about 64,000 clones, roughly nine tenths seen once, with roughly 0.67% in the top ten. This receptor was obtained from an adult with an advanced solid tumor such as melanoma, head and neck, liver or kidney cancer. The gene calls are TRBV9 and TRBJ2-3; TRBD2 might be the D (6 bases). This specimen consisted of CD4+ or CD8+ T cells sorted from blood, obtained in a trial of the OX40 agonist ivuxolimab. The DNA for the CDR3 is TGTGCCAGCAGCGTAGGCCCCGGGGGAACTAGCACAGATACGCAGTATTTT. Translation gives CASSVGPGGTSTDTQYF.